A selection of T cell receptor beta chains follows, all from one sample in a study of blood T cell repertoires in COVID-19. Repertoires were generated with immunoSEQ multiplex PCR, while TCRdb's copy carries only in-frame clones and drops some. Seen here are around 150,000 clones, 76% observed once, and the top ten hold 3.5% to 5%. Sequenced: peripheral blood. These receptors came from a woman over 75 with active or convalescent COVID-19. CDR3s include the opening cysteine and the closing phenylalanine or tryptophan. D genes are given only for firm matches. Size tells how often a clone was seen (once, few, many) or the class of an expanded clone, and some rows leave it out.

j_call	clone_size	v_call	d_call	cdr3_aa	cdr3_nt
TRBJ1-2	few	TRBV6-6	NA	CASSYSGAPGYTF	TGTGCCAGCAGTTACTCGGGGGCGCCTGGCTACACCTTC
TRBJ2-5	NA	TRBV29-1	NA	CSGRVLMQTQYF	TGCAGCGGTCGGGTGTTAATGCAGACCCAGTACTTC
TRBJ1-1	NA	TRBV5-4	NA	CASSLAGQVGNTEAFF	TGTGCCAGCAGCTTGGCAGGGCAGGTAGGGAACACTGAAGCTTTCTTT
TRBJ1-5	NA	TRBV30	TRBD1	CAGGQGGNQPQHF	TGTGCCGGGGGACAGGGAGGTAATCAGCCCCAGCATTTT
TRBJ1-3	NA	TRBV7-2	NA	CASSLAGPGGENTIYF	TGTGCCAGCAGCTTAGCGGGTCCGGGGGGAGAAAACACCATATATTTT
TRBJ1-2	NA	TRBV28	NA	CAIGRGQGGYTF	TGTGCCATAGGGCGGGGTCAAGGGGGCTACACCTTC
TRBJ1-1	NA	TRBV20-1	NA	CSARRQGYAFF	TGCAGTGCTAGAAGGCAGGGATACGCTTTCTTT
TRBJ2-1	NA	TRBV28	NA	CASSLGREAEQFF	TGTGCCAGCAGTTTAGGTAGGGAGGCTGAGCAGTTCTTC
TRBJ2-7	NA	TRBV28	NA	CASSVNIVTGLLEQYF	TGTGCCAGCAGTGTAAACATAGTCACAGGGTTGTTGGAGCAGTACTTC
TRBJ2-3	NA	TRBV3-1/TRBV3-2	TRBD2	CASSQRLAGIDTQYF	TGTGCCAGCAGCCAAAGACTAGCGGGGATAGATACGCAGTATTTT
TRBJ2-1	NA	TRBV6-5	TRBD2	CASSYLTSGQGEQFF	TGTGCCAGCAGTTACCTGACTAGCGGCCAGGGGGAGCAGTTCTTC
TRBJ2-5	NA	TRBV7-3	TRBD1	CASSPGTGESGETQYF	TGTGCCAGCTCGCCCGGGACAGGGGAAAGCGGGGAGACCCAGTACTTC
TRBJ1-6	NA	TRBV24-1	TRBD1	CATSDSGQPNSPLHF	TGTGCCACCAGTGATTCGGGACAGCCTAATTCACCCCTCCACTTT
TRBJ2-6	NA	TRBV7-9	NA	CASSWPSNVLTF	TGTGCCAGCAGCTGGCCGTCTAACGTCCTGACTTTC
TRBJ1-1	few	TRBV7-2	NA	CASSLLGRQGTEAFF	TGTGCCAGCAGCTTATTAGGTAGGCAGGGCACTGAAGCTTTCTTT
TRBJ1-2	few	TRBV30	NA	CAWRPLGGLYGYTF	TGTGCCTGGAGGCCTTTGGGGGGGCTCTATGGCTACACCTTC
TRBJ2-1	NA	TRBV24-1	NA	CATSDYAFEQFF	TGTGCCACCAGTGACTATGCCTTTGAGCAGTTCTTC
TRBJ1-2	NA	TRBV6-1	NA	CASSDRVGGYTF	TGTGCCAGCAGTGACAGGGTTGGGGGCTACACCTTC
TRBJ1-2	NA	TRBV18	TRBD1	CASSQTGGVGGYTF	TGTGCCAGCTCACAAACAGGGGGCGTTGGTGGCTACACCTTC
TRBJ2-2	once	TRBV7-2	NA	CASSAGLLNTGELFF	TGTGCCAGCAGCGCGGGACTCTTGAACACCGGGGAGCTGTTTTTT
TRBJ2-5	once	TRBV7-2	NA	CASSFPRDQETQYF	TGTGCCAGCAGCTTTCCCCGGGACCAAGAGACCCAGTACTTC
TRBJ1-2	NA	TRBV30	TRBD1	CAWSSGAGGSGGYTF	TGTGCCTGGTCCTCCGGGGCAGGGGGCTCGGGAGGCTACACCTTC
TRBJ1-1	NA	TRBV6-5	NA	CASNHQGSTEAFF	TGTGCCAGCAACCACCAGGGATCCACTGAAGCTTTCTTT
TRBJ1-2	NA	TRBV30	TRBD1	CAWSVGTVQLGYTF	TGTGCCTGGAGTGTGGGGACAGTACAACTTGGCTACACCTTC
TRBJ2-5	NA	TRBV15	TRBD2	CATSRGPAGRYQETQYF	TGTGCCACCAGCAGAGGCCCAGCGGGGAGGTACCAAGAGACCCAGTACTTC
TRBJ2-7	NA	TRBV6-5	NA	CASSPRTGREEQYF	TGTGCCAGCAGTCCTCGGACAGGGAGGGAAGAGCAGTACTTC
TRBJ1-1	NA	TRBV5-6	NA	CASSWGPQVEAFF	TGTGCCAGCAGCTGGGGTCCACAGGTAGAAGCTTTCTTT
TRBJ2-5	NA	TRBV6-6	TRBD2	CASSYGTSGVETQYF	TGTGCCAGCAGTTATGGGACTAGCGGGGTAGAGACCCAGTACTTC
TRBJ1-2	NA	TRBV27	NA	CASSLGRGIYGYTF	TGTGCCAGCAGTTTAGGTCGGGGGATTTATGGCTACACCTTC
TRBJ2-7	NA	TRBV18	TRBD1	CASSPLSGTGLFNEQYF	TGTGCCAGCTCACCACTTTCCGGGACAGGGTTATTCAACGAGCAGTACTTC
TRBJ2-3	NA	TRBV28	NA	CASSLYSGGRTDTQYF	TGTGCCAGCAGTTTATACTCGGGGGGCCGCACAGATACGCAGTATTTT
TRBJ1-1	NA	TRBV10-3	TRBD1	CASSGQGSNTEAFF	TGTGCCTCCTCGGGACAGGGGTCGAACACTGAAGCTTTCTTT
TRBJ2-2	NA	TRBV7-2	NA	CASKPGQSNTGELFF	TGTGCCAGCAAACCGGGACAATCGAACACCGGGGAGCTGTTTTTT
TRBJ2-4	NA	TRBV19	TRBD1	CATGQGAKNIQYF	TGTGCCACCGGACAGGGAGCCAAAAACATTCAGTACTTC
TRBJ1-2	NA	TRBV5-6	TRBD1	CASRLWAGGFYYGYTF	TGTGCCAGCAGGCTTTGGGCAGGGGGCTTTTACTATGGCTACACCTTC
TRBJ2-2	NA	TRBV10-2	TRBD1	CASRGQGATGELFF	TGCGCCAGCAGAGGACAGGGGGCCACCGGGGAGCTGTTTTTT
TRBJ2-3	NA	TRBV9	TRBD2	CASSPGLAGVDTQYF	TGTGCCAGCAGCCCCGGACTAGCGGGGGTGGATACGCAGTATTTT
TRBJ1-5	NA	TRBV19	TRBD1	CASRPGQYSNQPQHF	TGTGCCAGTAGACCGGGACAGTATAGCAATCAGCCCCAGCATTTT
TRBJ1-1	NA	TRBV7-3	NA	CASSFRQGGNTEAFF	TGTGCCAGCAGCTTTCGACAAGGGGGTAACACTGAAGCTTTCTTT
TRBJ2-1	NA	TRBV3-1/TRBV3-2	TRBD2	CASSQVASGADNEQFF	TGTGCCAGCAGCCAAGTAGCCAGCGGGGCGGACAATGAGCAGTTCTTC
TRBJ1-6	NA	TRBV5-1	TRBD1	CASSGRTGTSSYNSPLHF	TGCGCCAGCAGCGGAAGGACAGGAACGAGCTCCTATAATTCACCCCTCCACTTT
TRBJ1-4	NA	TRBV28	NA	CASSARDYNEKLFF	TGTGCCAGCAGTGCCCGGGACTATAATGAAAAACTGTTTTTT
TRBJ1-5	NA	TRBV18	NA	CASSPGAGISNQPQHF	TGTGCCAGCTCACCAGGCGCAGGAATTAGCAATCAGCCCCAGCATTTT
TRBJ1-6	NA	TRBV10-1	NA	CASSETSSYNSPLHF	TGCGCCAGCAGTGAGACTAGCTCCTATAATTCACCCCTCCACTTT
TRBJ2-1	NA	TRBV6-6	NA	CASSEAEVNEQFF	TGTGCCAGCAGTGAGGCCGAGGTCAATGAGCAGTTCTTC
TRBJ1-3	NA	TRBV7-8	TRBD1	CASSFSAGGNGNTIYF	TGTGCCAGCAGCTTCTCAGCAGGGGGCAATGGAAACACCATATATTTT
TRBJ1-5	NA	TRBV30	NA	CAWSVGVWNQPQHF	TGTGCCTGGAGTGTAGGGGTTTGGAATCAGCCCCAGCATTTT
TRBJ2-5	once	TRBV7-9	TRBD1	CAGQGPSWGETQYF	TGTGCCGGACAGGGGCCTTCTTGGGGGGAGACCCAGTACTTC
TRBJ1-5	many	TRBV5-4	NA	CASSLVPDQPQHF	TGTGCCAGCAGCTTGGTGCCGGATCAGCCCCAGCATTTT
TRBJ2-5	NA	TRBV3-1/TRBV3-2	NA	CASTIKGGGTQYF	TGTGCCAGCACCATCAAGGGTGGAGGGACCCAGTACTTC
TRBJ1-5	once	TRBV6-6	TRBD1	CASRWETGLTQPQHF	TGTGCCAGCCGCTGGGAGACAGGGCTTACTCAGCCCCAGCATTTT
TRBJ1-5	once	TRBV5-6	NA	CASSLGLVDQPQHF	TGTGCCAGCAGCTTGGGACTCGTGGATCAGCCCCAGCATTTT
TRBJ2-3	few	TRBV10-3	TRBD1	CAISDPGQGWTDTQYF	TGTGCCATCAGTGACCCGGGACAGGGCTGGACAGATACGCAGTATTTT
TRBJ2-2	NA	TRBV7-3	TRBD2	CASSPPGLAGGTGELFF	TGTGCCAGCAGCCCTCCCGGACTAGCGGGGGGAACCGGGGAGCTGTTTTTT
TRBJ1-5	NA	TRBV19	NA	CASSSQGLGQPQHF	TGTGCCAGTAGTTCACAGGGATTGGGTCAGCCCCAGCATTTT